This T cell receptor beta chain was sequenced in a study of shared clonotypes between healthy human individuals. Regarding the study as a whole: Some clonotypes were shared by all four sorted-subset donors, while others were not shared. The non-shared ones had lower generation probabilities than the shared ones.

On this clone: The antigen is not known.

TCRdb's copy holds only in-frame clones and misses some; the assay was immunoSEQ multiplex PCR. This table has about 600,000 clones, roughly 97% appearing once. The V gene's germline CDR1 is SNHLY and CDR2 FYNNEI. V gave up 3 bases and J gave up 2 bases, with 8 bases separating them. This CDR3 is 14 amino acids long. The sequenced material came from naive CD4+ T cells sorted from blood. The subset here: CD45RA+ positively selected. The chain couples TRBV2 to TRBJ1-5; D is unclear. The TCR comes from a woman aged 25 to 45 in good health. The CDR3 sequence: CASSDIRGNQPQHF. DNA of the CDR3: TGTGCCAGCAGTGATATCCGAGGCAATCAGCCCCAGCATTTT.